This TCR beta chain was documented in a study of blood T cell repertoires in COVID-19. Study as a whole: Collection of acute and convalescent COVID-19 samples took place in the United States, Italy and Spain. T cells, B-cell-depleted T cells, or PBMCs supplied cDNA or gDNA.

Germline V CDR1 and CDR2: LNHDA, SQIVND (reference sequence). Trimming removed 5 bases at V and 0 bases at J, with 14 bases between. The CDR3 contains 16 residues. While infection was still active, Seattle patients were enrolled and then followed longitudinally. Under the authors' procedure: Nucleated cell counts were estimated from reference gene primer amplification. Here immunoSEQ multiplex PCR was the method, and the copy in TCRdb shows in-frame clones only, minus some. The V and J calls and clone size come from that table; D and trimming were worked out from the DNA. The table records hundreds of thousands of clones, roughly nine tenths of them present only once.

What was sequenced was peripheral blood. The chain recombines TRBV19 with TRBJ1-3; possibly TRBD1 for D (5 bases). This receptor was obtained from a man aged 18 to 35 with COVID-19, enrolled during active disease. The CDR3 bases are TGTGCCAGTAGTTCAACGGGGGTTCCCTCTGGAAACACCATATATTTT. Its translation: CASSSTGVPSGNTIYF.